Listed here are 24 T cell receptor beta chains from one sample, sequenced in a study of early T cells in non-severe SARS-CoV-2 infection. MiXCR, run by TCRdb on the 5' RACE reads, gives a single entry per CDR3 protein. This table holds 20,000 to 25,000 distinct CDR3 sequences, about 5.7% found once. Sample: whole blood, taken at baseline. These receptor sequences come from an adult who was a healthcare worker with PCR-confirmed SARS-CoV-2 infection or an uninfected control (not recorded which).

Ten or more counts support this clonotype. The CDR3 loop is CASSPTTDTQYF. The CDR3 bases are TGTGCCAGCAGCCCAACCACAGATACGCAGTATTTT. The chain has TRBV7-6 and TRBJ2-3; D unclear. Trimming left V 5 bases short and J 2 bases short, with 5 bases between. In germline, CDR1 is SGHVS, CDR2 FNYEAQ. The CDR3 covers 12 residues.

Only a few counts were recorded for this clonotype. The chain recombines TRBV5-1 with TRBJ2-7; D uncertain. CDR1 and CDR2 from the germline V gene are SGHRS and YFSETQ. The CDR3 runs 12 residues. V was cut by 0 bases and J by 3 bases, with 4 bases left in between. The CDR3 here is CASSLASYEQYF. CDR3 nucleotides: TGCGCCAGCAGCTTGGCTAGCTACGAGCAGTACTTC.

This clonotype was seen a few times. This rearrangement joins TRBV4-3 to TRBJ1-2, with D possibly matching TRBD1 (5 bases). There are 13 residues in the CDR3. V lost 4 bases and J 4 bases, leaving 10 bases between the germline ends. Germline V lookup: CDR1 LGHNA, CDR2 YSLEER. As DNA, the CDR3 is TGCGCCAGCAGCCCGGGACTGAGCTATGGCTACACCTTC. Its translation is CASSPGLSYGYTF.

By share, this clonotype ranks as medium-sized (0.01 to 0.1%). The CDR3 reads CASSWGQGEGNEQYF. The CDR3 bases are TGTGCCAGCAGCTGGGGACAGGGGGAGGGGAACGAGCAGTACTTC. The J gene is TRBJ2-7, the V gene TRBV7-3; 11 bases agree with TRBD1. With V trimmed by 4 bases and J by 5 bases, 7 bases remained unmatched. Germline values: CDR1 SGHTA, CDR2 FQGTGA. CDR3 length: 15 residues. The full variable domain, its missing parts supplied by reference TRBV7-3 and TRBJ2-7, is GAGVSQTPSNKVTEKGKYVELRCDPISGHTALYWYRQSLGQGPEFLIYFQGTGAADDSGLPNDRFFAVRPEGSVSTLKIQRTERGDSAVYLCASSWGQGEGNEQYFGPGTRLTVT.

The V call is TRBV29-1, the J call TRBJ1-1; 9 bases fit TRBD1. CDR1 is SQVTM and CDR2 is ANQGSEA in the germline V gene. This CDR3 is built from 12 residues. In nucleotides, the CDR3 is TGCAGTGTACAGGGGGCAAACACTGAAGCTTTCTTT. Translating gives CSVQGANTEAFF.

This clonotype was detected a few times. This chain uses TRBV20-1 with TRBJ2-1; 9 bases align to TRBD1. J was trimmed by 4 bases and V by 1 base; bases with no gene match: 5. The CDR3 totals 15 residues. CDR1 DFQATT and CDR2 SNEGSKA come from the germline V gene (reference sequence). CDR3: CSARGPGQGYNEQFF. In DNA form, the CDR3 reads TGCAGTGCTAGAGGTCCGGGACAGGGTTACAATGAGCAGTTCTTC.

In its sample, this clonotype was seen many times. This chain uses TRBV19 with TRBJ2-1; 10 positions match TRBD2. V shed 2 bases, J shed 8 bases, and the junction held 3 bases outside the gene matches. The CDR3 totals 14 residues. Germline V gene sequence: CDR1 LNHDA, CDR2 SQIVND (reference sequence). DNA of the CDR3: TGTGCCAGTAGTATAAGCGGGGGGGTTCATGAGCAGTTCTTC. This translates into CASSISGGVHEQFF.

The table lists this clonotype with many counts. The J gene is TRBJ1-1, the V gene TRBV7-3; 10 nucleotides agree with TRBD1. CDR1 and CDR2 from the germline V gene are SGHTA and FQGTGA. The CDR3 is 15 residues long. The ends lost 2 bases at V and 5 bases at J; junction bases unmatched: 5. The CDR3 nucleotides read TGTGCCAGCAGCTTATACGGGACAGGGGTTACTGAAGCTTTCTTT. The encoded protein is CASSLYGTGVTEAFF.

This clonotype was detected a few times. The V gene is TRBV11-2, the J gene TRBJ2-7; D is unclear. The germline V gene encodes CDR1 SGHAT and CDR2 FQNNGV. V lost 0 bases and J 4 bases, leaving 4 bases between the germline ends. This CDR3 spans 12 amino acids. This CDR3 reads CASSLDRYEQYF. The CDR3 nucleotides are TGTGCCAGCAGCTTAGATCGGTACGAGCAGTACTTC. The full variable domain, in which reference TRBV11-2 and TRBJ2-7 provide the parts outside the CDR3, is EAGVAQSPRYKIIEKRQSVAFWCNPISGHATLYWYQQILGQGPKLLIQFQNNGVVDDSQLPKDRFSAERLKGVDSTLKIQPAKLEDSAVYLCASSLDRYEQYFGPGTRLTVT.

This clonotype was seen more than once but under ten times. The V gene is TRBV29-1, the J gene TRBJ2-2; the D call may be TRBD1 or TRBD2 (6 bases each). V lost 6 bases and J lost 7, with 15 bases in between. The CDR3 spans 13 residues. Germline CDR1 and CDR2: SQVTM and ANQGSEA. CDR3 sequence: CSVAGHRSGELFF. CDR3 nucleotides: TGCAGCGTCGCGGGACACAGAAGCGGGGAGCTGTTTTTT.

The table lists this clonotype with many counts. The rearrangement joins TRBV5-4 to TRBJ1-2, with D perhaps matching TRBD1 (6 bases). This CDR3 has 14 amino acids. Trimming cost V 4 bases and J 6 bases, with 16 bases left between them. Germline CDR1 reads SGHNT; CDR2 reads YYREEE (reference sequence). The CDR3 sequence is CASSTLGGLDGYTF. Written as DNA, the CDR3 is TGTGCCAGCAGCACCTTAGGGGGGCTGGATGGCTACACCTTC.

This clonotype was seen ten or more times. The J gene is TRBJ1-5, the V gene TRBV28; the D gene is possibly TRBD1 (6 bases). In germline, CDR1 is MDHEN, CDR2 SYDVKM. V gave up 4 bases and J gave up 2 bases, with 18 bases separating them. This CDR3 comprises 17 residues. In DNA form, the CDR3 reads TGTGCCAGCAGTTGGGACTCTACAGGGCTCGGCAATCAGCCCCAGCATTTT. This translates into CASSWDSTGLGNQPQHF.

In the case of this clonotype: Given a much more abundant clone one base away, this may be a read error. The rearrangement joins TRBV11-2 to TRBJ1-3; tentatively, D is TRBD1 (5 bases). The ends were cut back, 4 bases at V and 8 bases at J, with 18 bases in the middle. Germline V gene lookup returns CDR1 SGHAT and CDR2 FQNNGV. The CDR3 is 15 residues long. CDR3 sequence (DNA): TGTGCCAGCAGCTCCGATGGGGGAGGAGGAGACACCATATATTTT. This sequence encodes CASSSDGGGGDTIYF.

This clonotype appeared a few times. The V and J genes are TRBV19 and TRBJ1-1, with D uncertain. This CDR3 comprises 15 residues. CDR1 and CDR2 (germline): LNHDA, SQIVND (reference sequence). Trimming shortened V by 1 base and J by 1 base, and 10 bases separated the two germline ends. The chain's CDR3 is CASSIVATANTEAFF. The CDR3 nucleotides read TGTGCCAGTAGTATAGTCGCTACAGCGAACACTGAAGCTTTCTTT. Using reference TRBV19 and TRBJ1-1 for the parts outside the CDR3, the full variable domain is DGGITQSPKYLFRKEGQNVTLSCEQNLNHDAMYWYRQDPGQGLRLIYYSQIVNDFQKGDIAEGYSVSREKKESFPLTVTSAQKNPTAFYLCASSIVATANTEAFFGQGTRLTVV.

V is TRBV29-1 and J is TRBJ1-1; D not resolved. There are 12 residues in the CDR3. V was trimmed by 4 bases and J by 4 bases, leaving 10 bases between them. Per germline, CDR1 SQVTM and CDR2 ANQGSEA. The CDR3 nucleotides are TGCAGCGTTGCTCCCGGAATCACTGAAGCTTTCTTT. Translating gives CSVAPGITEAFF.

This clonotype was detected only a few times. The V gene is TRBV12-3 or TRBV12-4, the J gene TRBJ1-1; 8 positions agree with TRBD1. CDR3 size: 16 residues. Trimming cost V 5 bases and J 5 bases; bases outside gene matches: 13. The CDR3 coding sequence is TGTGCCAGCAGTCCGTCGGACAGGGTGGGGTGGACTGAAGCTTTCTTT. Residues: CASSPSDRVGWTEAFF.

This clonotype was detected a few times. DNA for the CDR3: TGTGCCAGCTCACCGTCCGGACAAAGAAACACTGAAGCTTTCTTT. It codes for CASSPSGQRNTEAFF. The chain has TRBV18 and TRBJ1-1; D is perhaps TRBD1 (5 bases). The CDR3 loop spans 15 amino acids. The germline V gene encodes CDR1 KGHSH and CDR2 LQKENI. Trimming removed 3 bases at V and 2 bases at J, with 13 bases between. The complete variable domain, with remaining parts taken from reference TRBV18 and TRBJ1-1, reads NAGVMQNPRHLVRRRGQEARLRCSPMKGHSHVYWYRQLPEEGLKFMVYLQKENIIDESGMPKERFSAEFPKEGPSILRIQQVVRGDSAAYFCASSPSGQRNTEAFFGQGTRLTVV.

The table lists this clonotype with a few counts. The CDR3 region is CASSALVSGTEAFF. As DNA, the CDR3 is TGTGCCAGCAGCGCCCTCGTGAGCGGGACTGAAGCTTTCTTT. The chain carries TRBV11-2 and TRBJ1-1; no clear D. CDR1 and CDR2 from the germline V gene are SGHAT and FQNNGV. The CDR3 contains 14 residues. Trimming shortened V by 5 bases and J by 5 bases, and 15 bases separated the two germline ends.

The rearrangement joins TRBV7-8 to TRBJ1-5, with no clear D. V was pared by 2 bases and J by 2 bases, with 7 bases between. Germline V lookup: CDR1 SGHVS, CDR2 FQNEAQ. This CDR3 contains 14 residues. The CDR3: CASSLWVGNQPQHF. The CDR3 DNA reads TGTGCCAGCAGCTTATGGGTTGGCAATCAGCCCCAGCATTTT.

This clonotype was counted at least ten times. This sequence joins TRBV5-5 and TRBJ2-3; 10 bases match TRBD2. The CDR3 has 15 amino acids. Germline assignment: CDR1 SGHKS and CDR2 YYEKEE (reference sequence). Losses at the gene ends were 3 bases for V and 4 bases for J; bases not matched to a gene: 5. The CDR3 loop is CASSSGTSVPDTQYF. DNA of the CDR3: TGTGCCAGCAGCTCCGGGACTAGCGTACCAGATACGCAGTATTTT.

This clonotype came up a few times. This chain uses TRBV7-2 with TRBJ1-6; D gene uncertain. CDR3 length: 13 amino acids. CDR1 is SGHTA and CDR2 is FQGNSA in the germline V gene. V was pared by 6 bases and J by 10 bases, with 13 bases between. The CDR3 loop reads CASRAEASSPLHF. Written as DNA, the CDR3 is TGTGCCAGCAGGGCGGAGGCGAGCTCACCCCTCCACTTT.

Only a few counts were recorded for this clonotype. CDR3 sequence: CASTLLREPENTIYF. In DNA, the CDR3 is TGTGCCAGCACCCTCCTCAGGGAACCTGAAAACACCATATATTTT. The chain has TRBV12-3 or TRBV12-4 and TRBJ1-3, with D possibly being TRBD1 (5 bases). The CDR3 spans 15 residues. The germline V and J ends were trimmed by 7 bases and 6 bases, with 19 bases remaining between them.

This clonotype was recorded a few times. The chain links TRBV7-2 to TRBJ1-2; 8 positions agree with TRBD1. The CDR3 runs 15 residues. V dropped 5 bases and J dropped 3; count of bases not matched to a gene: 8. CDR1 and CDR2 from the germline V gene are SGHTA and FQGNSA. The CDR3 reads CASSTRTGRDYGYTF. The CDR3 DNA reads TGTGCCAGCAGCACTCGGACAGGGAGGGACTATGGCTACACCTTC.

The chain combines TRBV9 with TRBJ1-5; 7 bases line up with TRBD1. CDR3 length equals 15 residues. Germline V gene data show CDR1 as SGDLS and CDR2 as YYNGEE. The V segment lost 0 bases and the J segment 4 bases; nucleotides outside the gene matches: 4. CDR3 sequence (DNA): TGTGCCAGCAGCGTAGGGCCAGGGGGAAATCAGCCCCAGCATTTT. As protein: CASSVGPGGNQPQHF.